The TCR beta chain described here comes from a study of blood T cell repertoires in COVID-19. Study context: Samples came from the United States, Italy and Spain, spanning acute and convalescent COVID-19.

Germline V gene lookup returns CDR1 MNHNS and CDR2 SASEGT. This CDR3 is 13 amino acids long. The ends lost 4 bases at V and 4 bases at J; junction bases unmatched: 4. Using immunoSEQ multiplex PCR, the repertoire was profiled, and TCRdb retains in-frame clones only, with some absent. The sample holds about 180,000 clones; roughly 81% are singletons and the top ten take over 9.5%. This chain joins TRBV6-1 and TRBJ2-7, with TRBD1 identical over 7 bases. The clonotype was recovered from a woman of 80 years or more with COVID-19, enrolled during active disease. Source material: peripheral blood. This CDR3 is CASSGFRGYEQYF. The DNA for the CDR3 is TGTGCCAGCAGTGGATTCAGGGGGTACGAGCAGTACTTC.